This TCR beta chain derives from a study of blood T cell repertoires in COVID-19. At the level of the study: The origin of the acute and convalescent COVID-19 samples was the United States, Italy and Spain. Sample material is recorded as cDNA or gDNA derived from T cells, B-cell-depleted T cells, or PBMCs.

The CDR3 runs to 15 residues. Germline CDR1 KGHDR, CDR2 SFDVKD. V was pared by 4 bases and J by 7 bases, with 9 bases of the junction left unmatched. As processed by the authors: Nucleated cell number was recorded as an estimate derived from reference gene primer amplification. Libraries were prepared by immunoSEQ multiplex PCR; TCRdb keeps only in-frame clonotypes and omits some of them. Clonal size and the V and J genes are those of that table, whereas D and trimming came from the DNA. The sample has under 500,000 clones, approximately 90% seen once. The chain is built from TRBV24-1 and TRBJ1-2; 9 bases line up with TRBD1. Sequenced: peripheral blood. This receptor was identified in a woman in her 30s with acute or convalescent COVID-19. The CDR3 DNA reads as TGTGCCACCAGTGACGCGGGACAGGGTGTAAGTGGCTACACCTTC. Translating it yields CATSDAGQGVSGYTF.